This T cell receptor beta chain was observed in a study of blood T cells in healthy people across ages (dated by TCRdb to the mid-2010s). A note on the overall study: In model experiments, template switching captured roughly one uniquely barcoded TCR beta cDNA molecule for every two T cells. The study measured age-related changes in TCR beta repertoire diversity using deep sequencing normalized with unique cDNA molecular identifiers. Donors were grouped into four age groups: young (average approximately 16 years), middle-aged (39), aged (around 56) and long-lived (roughly 80). To avoid experimental bias, donors of different ages were spread randomly across the sequencing lanes. The study analyzed two additional independent replicas of 1 million unique cDNA reads from the same blood draw for two donors, one aged 18 to 30 and one aged 80 or older.

Broad study findings and their caveats: As age increased, observed TCR beta diversity per million T cells dropped in a roughly linear way, and a significant reduction was already evident by age around 41. The percentage of naive T cells measured by flow cytometry correlated strongly with observed TCR beta diversity. The CMV infection status of donors was not known, potentially confounding age-related changes in expanded clonotypes. The long-lived group showed more naive CD4+ T cells, fewer expanded clones and increased TCR diversity than the aged group, suggesting age selection. Since profiling was done on bulk unsorted PBMCs, naive and antigen-experienced compartments could not be conclusively compared. Estimates of total diversity based on one million sequenced T cells were regarded as lower bounds and as underestimates.

Notes on this clonotype: Its antigen specificity is not known. A much larger clone is a single base away; this may be a read error.

To prepare the library, 5' RACE was applied. The instrument was an Illumina HiSeq 2500. A second roughly 7 to 12 cycle PCR used a sample-barcoded 5' primer and a J-beta primer mix. A unique molecular identifier was introduced onto each TCR beta cDNA molecule by a template-switch 5' adaptor carrying 12 random nucleotides. Each sample yielded at least 2.5 million CDR3-containing paired-end reads. All of the RNA was converted into first-strand cDNA using the Mint cDNA synthesis kit, with a TRBC-specific oligonucleotide serving as the primer. Following uracil-DNA glycosylase treatment, a first 18-cycle PCR with universal primers M1SS and BC2_uni_R was performed on all cDNA. The source study handled its data this way. Normalization of each sample was performed by random selection of 1 million high-quality reads, each carrying a distinct molecular identifier. Instead of being binned into consensus sequences, reads that shared molecular identifiers were thrown out. MiTCR, with a Q25 quality threshold and the strictest error-elimination algorithm, was used for CDR3 identification, clonotype clustering and error correction. A nonparametric unseen species model with Euler transformation was used to estimate lower-bound total TCR beta diversity. TCRdb reprocessing: public reads trimmed at Q25 with fastp, clones called with MiXCR, in-frame beta chains kept. Here each entry gathers all rows of one CDR3 protein and keeps the most common genes and DNA. The V and J calls and clone size come from TCRdb's table, not from the authors' own analysis. This sample holds 630,000 or so distinct CDR3 sequences; less than 35% were observed only once. 15% to 17% of the sample goes to the ten largest clones.

Systemically healthy Caucasian individuals from Russia, approximately 39 in total and aged roughly 6 to 100 years, were included as donors. Each donor gave 9 to 10 milliliters of peripheral blood, collected into EDTA-treated Vacutainer tubes. Ficoll-Paque density-gradient centrifugation was used to isolate PBMCs, with at least 6.5 million per sample. Total RNA, at least 6 micrograms per sample, was extracted from PBMCs with Trizol reagent. For every donor, an aliquot of PBMCs went through flow cytometry to measure the percentages of naive CD45RAhigh/CD27high T cells. Sample: blood. The clonotype originates from an elderly woman in good health.

The sequence in DNA is TGTTCCAGCAGCCGCCGGGATCGAAAACTGTTTTTT. This sequence encodes CSSSRRDRKLFF. Recombination linked TRBV7-9 to TRBJ1-4; the D gene cannot be named for sure. The CDR3 covers 12 residues, taking in both the cysteine and the phenylalanine. The entry retains the CDR3 DNA only, 36 bases that are in frame from base 1. CDR1 and CDR2, looked up from the germline V gene (reference sequence), are SEHNR and FQNEAQ.